This T cell receptor (beta chain) was recorded in a study of long-term antiretroviral therapy in people with HIV. Sequencing relied on immunoSEQ assay v3.0, run at survey level. Sequencing used immunoSEQ multiplex PCR; TCRdb keeps in-frame clones, though not all of them. The data show about 35,000 clones, around three quarters seen once. Sequenced here: unsorted PBMCs, sampled 2 years after starting antiretroviral therapy. This clonotype was obtained from a woman in her fifties or sixties with HIV.

The CDR3: CASGIEEETQYF. In nucleotides, the CDR3 is TGTGCTAGTGGGATAGAGGAAGAGACCCAGTACTTC. The chain is built from TRBV12-5 and TRBJ2-5; no clear D gene. V lost 6 bases, J lost 3 bases, and 8 bases lay in between. In germline, CDR1 is LGHNT, CDR2 FRNRAP. This CDR3 region has 12 residues.